A selection of T cell receptor beta chains follows, all from one sample in a study of lymphopenia after photon versus proton radiotherapy. The method was immunoSEQ multiplex PCR; TCRdb's version includes in-frame clones alone and lacks a portion of them. The sample shows 150,000 to 200,000 clones, 75% to 90% of them seen only once. Material: peripheral blood, obtained from a patient treated with photon-based radiotherapy. Every receptor here comes from a man aged 50-59 years with gastric cancer. Each CDR3 is given with its conserved first and last residue. D genes are given only for firm matches. Rows may omit the clone size; those that give it use once, few, many or a size class.

TRBJ2-1 | TRBV2 | 15 | - | many | TGTGCCAGCAGTGAAAGGGGCGGGCTGAGAATACAGCAGTTCTTC | CASSERGGLRIQQFF
TRBJ2-6 | TRBV30 | 13 | - | - | TGTGCCTGGAGACGGTCTGGGGCCAACGTCCTGACTTTC | CAWRRSGANVLTF
TRBJ1-3 | TRBV4-1 | 18 | TRBD1 | few | TGCGCCAGCAGCCACCCCGGGACAGGGGGAAGCTCTGGAAACACCATATATTTT | CASSHPGTGGSSGNTIYF
TRBJ2-6 | TRBV2 | 15 | - | few | TGTGCCAGCGACACCACAGGGACTGGGGCCAACGTCCTGACTTTC | CASDTTGTGANVLTF
TRBJ2-7 | TRBV7-2 | 15 | TRBD1 | - | TGTGCCAGCAGCCGCGCGGGACAGGGGGCCCACGAGCAGTACTTC | CASSRAGQGAHEQYF
TRBJ2-7 | TRBV19 | 13 | - | - | TGTGCCAGTAGTATTCGGCTCCCTTACGAGCAGTACTTC | CASSIRLPYEQYF
TRBJ2-7 | TRBV11-2 | 14 | - | - | TGTGCCAGCAGCTTATTTGGCGGGAAGCCCGAGCAGTACTTC | CASSLFGGKPEQYF
TRBJ2-4 | TRBV19 | 14 | TRBD1 | - | TGTGCCAGTAGTGTCACAGGGGGCATAGACATTCAGTACTTC | CASSVTGGIDIQYF
TRBJ1-2 | TRBV5-1 | 15 | TRBD1 | - | TGCGCCAGCAGCTACGGGACAGGGAAAAGTCAAGGCTACACCTTC | CASSYGTGKSQGYTF
TRBJ2-7 | TRBV7-8 | 13 | TRBD2 | - | TGTGCCAGCCGGGAGCGGGAGTTCTACGAGCAGTACTTC | CASREREFYEQYF
TRBJ2-7 | TRBV28 | 15 | TRBD2 | - | TGTGCCAGCAGTGGTGGGGCTAGCGGGAGCTACGAGCAGTACTTC | CASSGGASGSYEQYF
TRBJ1-1 | TRBV4-3 | 17 | - | - | TGCGCCAGCAGCCAAGCCCAACAGGGCATTGTGAACACTGAAGCTTTCTTT | CASSQAQQGIVNTEAFF
TRBJ1-5 | TRBV19 | 14 | - | once | TGTGCCAGTAGTATAGGATCCTATCGTCAGCCCCAGCATTTT | CASSIGSYRQPQHF
TRBJ2-7 | TRBV7-8 | 15 | TRBD2 | - | TGTGCCAGCAGCCAGAAGACTAGCGGGAATTACGAGCAGTACTTC | CASSQKTSGNYEQYF
TRBJ2-5 | TRBV4-1 | 13 | - | - | TGCGCCAGCAGCCATAGTAAACAAGAGACCCAGTACTTC | CASSHSKQETQYF
TRBJ2-7 | TRBV7-6 | 14 | - | - | TGTGCCAGCAGCTTATCACCGGGAGTGGGTGAGCAGTACTTC | CASSLSPGVGEQYF
TRBJ2-1 | TRBV5-6 | 16 | - | - | TGTGCCAGCAGCTTGGCCGGAGGGGGCAATTACAATGAGCAGTTCTTC | CASSLAGGGNYNEQFF
TRBJ2-5 | TRBV28 | 17 | TRBD2 | once | TGTGCCAGCAGTTTATCTGGGACTAGCGGGATTCAAGAGACCCAGTACTTC | CASSLSGTSGIQETQYF
TRBJ2-7 | TRBV5-1 | 13 | - | - | TGCGCCAGCAAGCAGGCGCCCTCCTACGAGCAGTACTTC | CASKQAPSYEQYF
TRBJ2-7 | TRBV5-1 | 15 | TRBD1 | - | TGCGCCAGCAGCTTGGTCTCAGGGGGTCCCTACGAGCAGTACTTC | CASSLVSGGPYEQYF
TRBJ2-5 | TRBV5-4 | 19 | TRBD2 | - | TGTGCCAGCAGCTACTCAATCGGAGGACTAGCGGGAGTAACGGAGACCCAGTACTTC | CASSYSIGGLAGVTETQYF
TRBJ2-1 | TRBV2 | 20 | - | - | TGTGCCAGCAGTGAAGCGCTTGGAGGGGGCCAGAGGAAACGGAACAATGAGCAGTTCTTC | CASSEALGGGQRKRNNEQFF
TRBJ1-1 | TRBV6-4 | 14 | - | few | TGTGCCAGCGGCCGGGACGCCGGCAGCACTGAAGCTTTCTTT | CASGRDAGSTEAFF
TRBJ2-6 | TRBV30 | 15 | - | - | TGTGCCTCCCTCGCGGTTTACTCTGGGGCCAACGTCCTGACTTTC | CASLAVYSGANVLTF
TRBJ1-3 | TRBV7-9 | 17 | TRBD1 | once | TGTGCCAGCAGCTTACCGGGGACAGGGGGCACTGGAAACACCATATATTTT | CASSLPGTGGTGNTIYF
TRBJ2-7 | TRBV11-2 | 15 | TRBD2 | - | TGTGCCAGCAGCTTCAACGGCGGGAGCTCCTACGAGCAGTACTTC | CASSFNGGSSYEQYF
TRBJ1-2 | TRBV6-7 | 21 | - | - | TGTGCCAGCAGTTACTCTTGGATTTATAAGGGCACCTGCCCCCCCTTCTATGGCTACACCTTC | CASSYSWIYKGTCPPFYGYTF
TRBJ1-3 | TRBV6-5 | 13 | - | - | TGTGCCAGCAGTCCAGGGACTGGAAACACCATATATTTT | CASSPGTGNTIYF
TRBJ1-5 | TRBV7-9 | 14 | - | - | TGTGCCAGCACCTATGGGGGTAGCAATCAGCCCCAGCATTTT | CASTYGGSNQPQHF
TRBJ2-7 | TRBV28 | 15 | TRBD1 | - | TGTGCCAGCAGCACTTCCGGGACAGCCTTTCGGGAGCAGTACTTC | CASSTSGTAFREQYF
TRBJ2-5 | TRBV2 | 15 | - | - | TGTGCCAGCAGTGAGACAGGTTTAAGTGGAGAGACCCAGTACTTC | CASSETGLSGETQYF
TRBJ1-2 | TRBV19 | 13 | - | - | TGTGCCAGTAGTATCGGAGTTTCGAGTGGCTACACCTTC | CASSIGVSSGYTF
TRBJ2-7 | TRBV29-1 | 13 | - | few | TGCAGCGTTACCTCGACTAGCTCCTACGAGCAGTACTTC | CSVTSTSSYEQYF
TRBJ1-1 | TRBV6-6 | 13 | TRBD1 | - | TGTGCCAGCACGGGGACAGGGGGCACTGAAGCTTTCTTT | CASTGTGGTEAFF
TRBJ2-1 | TRBV19 | 13 | TRBD1 | - | TGTGCCAGTAGTGTCGACAGGGAGTATGAGCAGTTCTTC | CASSVDREYEQFF
TRBJ1-5 | TRBV18 | 18 | - | - | TGTGCCAGCTCACCACGTGGAGCAGGGGATTATAGCAATCAGCCCCAGCATTTT | CASSPRGAGDYSNQPQHF
TRBJ2-1 | TRBV30 | 11 | - | - | TGTGCCTGGAGTGGTTCGAATGAGCAGTTCTTC | CAWSGSNEQFF
TRBJ1-4 | TRBV28 | 16 | TRBD1 | - | TGTGCCAGCAGTCAGTGGGGACAGGGGGCCGATGAAAAACTGTTTTTT | CASSQWGQGADEKLFF
TRBJ2-2 | TRBV19 | 15 | TRBD2 | - | TGTGCCAGTAGTAGGACTAGCGGGAACACCGGGGAGCTGTTTTTT | CASSRTSGNTGELFF
TRBJ1-1 | TRBV5-1 | 15 | TRBD1 | - | TGCGCCAGCAGCTTGGCCCCAGGGGGAAACACTGAAGCTTTCTTT | CASSLAPGGNTEAFF
TRBJ1-2 | TRBV5-1 | 13 | - | - | TGCGCCAGCAGCTTGTTGGCAGGGGCTGGCTACACCTTC | CASSLLAGAGYTF
TRBJ2-1 | TRBV28 | 13 | - | - | TGTGCCAGCAGTTTCCCAGGGGGGGATGAGCAGTTCTTC | CASSFPGGDEQFF
TRBJ1-1 | TRBV19 | 15 | - | - | TGTGCCAGTAGTATACAGGGGCCGGGGAACACTGAAGCTTTCTTT | CASSIQGPGNTEAFF
TRBJ2-2 | TRBV5-4 | 15 | TRBD1 | - | TGTGCCAGCAGAAACACAGGGGAGAGGACCGGGGAGCTGTTTTTT | CASRNTGERTGELFF
TRBJ1-1 | TRBV9 | 15 | TRBD1 | - | TGTGCCAGCAGCGTCCGGGACAGGGCCAACACTGAAGCTTTCTTT | CASSVRDRANTEAFF
TRBJ2-7 | TRBV5-1 | 16 | TRBD2 | - | TGCGCCAGCAGCTTGGGTCTAGCGGGAGGTACTTACGAGCAGTACTTC | CASSLGLAGGTYEQYF
TRBJ2-5 | TRBV5-5 | 17 | - | - | TGTGCCAGCAGCTTGGGGCCTGGCAGGGGTAACCAAGAGACCCAGTACTTC | CASSLGPGRGNQETQYF
TRBJ2-7 | TRBV10-3 | 14 | - | - | TGTGCCATCAGTGAAGTCAGGACTCCGTGGGAGCAGTACTTC | CAISEVRTPWEQYF
TRBJ2-7 | TRBV11-2 | 15 | - | - | TGTGCCAGCAGCTTAGATATTTGGAGCTCCTACGAGCAGTACTTC | CASSLDIWSSYEQYF
TRBJ2-7 | TRBV7-8 | 17 | TRBD2 | - | TGTGCCAGCAGCTTAGCACCCCGACTAGCGGTTACCTACGAGCAGTACTTC | CASSLAPRLAVTYEQYF
TRBJ2-7 | TRBV6-6 | 13 | TRBD2 | - | TGTGCCAGCAGTTACGGCGGGAGAAACGAGCAGTACTTC | CASSYGGRNEQYF
TRBJ2-2 | TRBV9 | 16 | - | - | TGTGCCAGCAGTAGAGGCCCAGAGGCGAACACCGGGGAGCTGTTTTTT | CASSRGPEANTGELFF
TRBJ1-2 | TRBV6-4 | 15 | - | - | TGTGCCAGCAGTGAGGCCTCTGGGAGATCCTATGGCTACACCTTC | CASSEASGRSYGYTF
TRBJ1-1 | TRBV5-5 | 14 | - | - | TGTGCCAGCAGCTTAGAGGAAATGAACACTGAAGCTTTCTTT | CASSLEEMNTEAFF
TRBJ2-4 | TRBV5-1 | 13 | - | - | TGCGCCAGCAGCTTGGCGGAGTGGGACATTCAGTACTTC | CASSLAEWDIQYF
TRBJ1-1 | TRBV30 | 13 | - | - | TGTGCCTGGAGTGTAAGAACGGGGGGTGAAGCTTTCTTT | CAWSVRTGGEAFF
TRBJ1-2 | TRBV19 | 14 | - | few | TGTGCCAGTAGTAGTAGTCAGCCGGGATCCGGCTACACCTTC | CASSSSQPGSGYTF